This T cell receptor (beta chain) originates from a study of radiotherapy plus CTLA-4 blockade in lung cancer. Turning to the study itself: Overall, around 20% of patients showed an objective response, while about 29% attained disease control.

Chemo-refractory metastatic non-small-cell lung cancer patients underwent focal radiation alongside CTLA-4 blockade with ipilimumab. Looked up from germline, CDR1 is SGHDN and CDR2 is FVKESK. The ends lost 6 bases at V and 7 bases at J; junction bases unmatched: 11. The CDR3 loop spans 15 amino acids. As to this clone: Its antigen is undetermined.

TCRdb's copy holds only in-frame clones and misses some; the assay was immunoSEQ multiplex PCR. Of about 93,000 clones listed, around 88% are singletons. Study-wide points: Clones of tumor-derived TCRs expanded in blood after radiotherapy plus ipilimumab. The best predictor of response was reported to be early blood T cell clone dynamics, with interferon-beta.

The receptor's source is a human donor with non-small cell lung cancer that progressed on radiotherapy plus ipilimumab. The specimen was peripheral blood, collected from a patient treated with radiotherapy plus ipilimumab. J is TRBJ2-2 and V is TRBV14; 7 bases agree with TRBD1. DNA of the CDR3: TGTGCCAGCAGTAGCCCGAGGGGGCTAGGCGGGGAGCTGTTTTTT. Translation: CASSSPRGLGGELFF.